Below, one T cell receptor (beta chain) is given with its context. Across 20 to 25 US areas, participants ranged in age from 18 to 89 years. Assay used: immunoSEQ multiplex PCR; TCRdb lists only in-frame clones, some missing. The table records over 130,000 clones, 84% of them present only once. These data come from a study of blood T cell repertoires in COVID-19. Study background: The United States, Italy and Spain supplied acute and convalescent COVID-19 samples.

The receptor's source is a man in his fifties in a cohort exposed to, infected with or recovered from COVID-19 (not recorded which). The specimen sequenced was PBMCs or T cells enriched from blood (not recorded which).

The CDR3 loop is CASSFEGGVTGELFF. CDR3 DNA sequence: TGCGCCAGCAGCTTTGAGGGAGGGGTCACCGGGGAGCTGTTTTTT. This rearrangement joins TRBV5-1 to TRBJ2-2, with TRBD2 matching over 7 bases. The CDR3 sequence is 15 residues long. Trimming took 2 bases from V and 4 from J; bases not matched to a gene: 5. Germline assignment: CDR1 SGHRS and CDR2 YFSETQ.